One and the same sample provided the 2 T cell receptor beta chains below, sequenced in a study of CD8 T cells in Susac syndrome. Roughly 0.45 to 1 ug RNA was reverse transcribed with random hexamers. TCRdb itself ran the immunoSEQ multiplex PCR reads through MiXCR, one entry per CDR3 protein. This sample carries 150,000 or so distinct CDR3 sequences, 85% to 95% of them seen once, and the ten largest clones take 0.15% to 0.2%. Sequenced material: CD4+ T cells from PBMCs. The receptors were gathered from a human donor with Susac syndrome.

This chain uses TRBV9 with TRBJ2-5, with D possibly being TRBD1 (6 bases). V shed 0 bases and J shed 3 bases, with 12 bases lying between them. CDR1 is SGDLS and CDR2 is YYNGEE in the germline V gene. CDR3 length: 15 residues. The CDR3 bases are TGTGCCAGCAGCGTAGAAACAGGGATGGAAGAGACCCAGTACTTC. Translation: CASSVETGMEETQYF.

The chain carries TRBV18 and TRBJ1-3; the match to TRBD1 covers 8 bases. Germline V gene data show CDR1 as KGHSH and CDR2 as LQKENI. With 4 bases clipped from V and 4 bases from J, the junction kept 3 bases outside the gene matches. This CDR3 is 14 amino acids long. Written as DNA, the CDR3 is TGTGCCAGCTCACGAGGGACAGGAGGAAACACCATATATTTT. This encodes CASSRGTGGNTIYF. The variable domain in full, completed from reference TRBV18 and TRBJ1-3, reads NAGVMQNPRHLVRRRGQEARLRCSPMKGHSHVYWYRQLPEEGLKFMVYLQKENIIDESGMPKERFSAEFPKEGPSILRIQQVVRGDSAAYFCASSRGTGGNTIYFGEGSWLTVV.